The clone carrying this T cell receptor beta chain was counted a single time. TCR beta CDR3 sequences were amplified from RNA transcripts. The TCR CDR3 first-round RT-PCR relied on the HTBI primer set. TCRdb ran MiXCR on the multiplex PCR reads and lists one entry per CDR3 protein. The sample includes approximately 430,000 distinct CDR3 sequences, around 16% seen only once; the top ten take approximately 7.5%. This CDR3 has 15 residues. Trimming removed 5 bases at V and 2 bases at J, with 13 bases between. Germline V lookup: CDR1 SGHRS, CDR2 YFSETQ. This sample was taken from a study of T cells in Graves' hyperthyroidism and ophthalmopathy.

This receptor was identified in a woman between 18 and 30 years old with Graves' hyperthyroidism. The chain has TRBV5-1 and TRBJ2-2, with D possibly being TRBD1 or TRBD2 (6 bases each). Sequences were obtained from blood. CDR3 protein: CASREGTTNTGELFF. The CDR3 DNA reads as TGCGCCAGCAGGGAGGGGACAACAAACACCGGGGAGCTGTTTTTT.